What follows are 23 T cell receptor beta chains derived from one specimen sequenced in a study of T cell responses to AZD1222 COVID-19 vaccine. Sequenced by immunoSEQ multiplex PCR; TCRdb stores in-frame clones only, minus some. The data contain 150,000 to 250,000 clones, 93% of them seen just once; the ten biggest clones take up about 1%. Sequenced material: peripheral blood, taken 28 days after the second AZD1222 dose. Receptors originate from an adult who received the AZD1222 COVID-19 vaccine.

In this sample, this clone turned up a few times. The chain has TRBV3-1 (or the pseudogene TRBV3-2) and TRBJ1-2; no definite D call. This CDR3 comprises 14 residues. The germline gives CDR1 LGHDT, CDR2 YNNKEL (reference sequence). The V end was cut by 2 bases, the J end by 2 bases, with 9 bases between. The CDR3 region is CASSQLGANYGYTF. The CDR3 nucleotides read TGTGCCAGCAGCCAACTGGGAGCGAACTATGGCTACACCTTC.

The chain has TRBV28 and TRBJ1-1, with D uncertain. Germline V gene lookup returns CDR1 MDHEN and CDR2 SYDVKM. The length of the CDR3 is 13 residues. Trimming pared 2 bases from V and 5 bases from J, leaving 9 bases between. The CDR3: CASSLRVGTEAFF. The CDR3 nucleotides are TGTGCCAGCAGTTTAAGGGTAGGGACTGAAGCTTTCTTT.

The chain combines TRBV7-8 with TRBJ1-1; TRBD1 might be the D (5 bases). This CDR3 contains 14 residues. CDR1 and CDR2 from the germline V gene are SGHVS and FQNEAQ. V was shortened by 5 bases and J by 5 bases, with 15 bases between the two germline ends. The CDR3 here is CASSVDIRNTEAFF. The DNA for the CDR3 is TGTGCCAGCAGCGTGGACATTAGAAATACTGAAGCTTTCTTT. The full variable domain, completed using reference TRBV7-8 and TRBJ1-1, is GAGVSQSPRYKVAKRGQDVALRCDPISGHVSLFWYQQALGQGPEFLTYFQNEAQLDKSGLPSDRFFAERPEGSVSTLKIQRTQQEDSAVYLCASSVDIRNTEAFFGQGTRLTVV.

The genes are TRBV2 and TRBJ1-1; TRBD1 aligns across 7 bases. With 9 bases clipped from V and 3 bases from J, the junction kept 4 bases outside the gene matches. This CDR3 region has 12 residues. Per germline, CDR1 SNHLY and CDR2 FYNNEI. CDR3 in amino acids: CASGDSHTEAFF. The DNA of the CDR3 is TGTGCCAGTGGGGACAGCCACACTGAAGCTTTCTTT.

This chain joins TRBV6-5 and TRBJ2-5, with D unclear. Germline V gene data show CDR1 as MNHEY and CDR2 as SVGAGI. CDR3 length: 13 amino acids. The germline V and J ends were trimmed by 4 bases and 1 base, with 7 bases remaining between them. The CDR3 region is CASSFLTQETQYF. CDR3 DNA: TGTGCCAGCAGTTTCCTGACCCAAGAGACCCAGTACTTC.

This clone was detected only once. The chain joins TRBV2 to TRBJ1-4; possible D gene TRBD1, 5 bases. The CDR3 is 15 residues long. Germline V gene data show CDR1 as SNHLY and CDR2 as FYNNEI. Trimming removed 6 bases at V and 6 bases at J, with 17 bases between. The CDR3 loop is CASRPGTAPHEKLFF. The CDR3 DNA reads TGTGCCAGCAGACCGGGGACCGCCCCGCATGAAAAACTGTTTTTT.

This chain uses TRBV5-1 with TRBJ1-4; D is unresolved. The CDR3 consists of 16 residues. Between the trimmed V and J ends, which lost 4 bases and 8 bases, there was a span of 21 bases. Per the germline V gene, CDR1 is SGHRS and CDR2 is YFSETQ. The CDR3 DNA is TGCGCCAGCAGCCCCGAACGTGGCGGTCGGGCCGAAAAACTGTTTTTT. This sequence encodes CASSPERGGRAEKLFF. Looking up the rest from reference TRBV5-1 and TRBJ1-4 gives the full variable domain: KAGVTQTPRYLIKTRGQQVTLSCSPISGHRSVSWYQQTPGQGLQFLFEYFSETQRNKGNFPGRFSGRQFSNSRSEMNVSTLELGDSALYLCASSPERGGRAEKLFFGSGTQLSVL.

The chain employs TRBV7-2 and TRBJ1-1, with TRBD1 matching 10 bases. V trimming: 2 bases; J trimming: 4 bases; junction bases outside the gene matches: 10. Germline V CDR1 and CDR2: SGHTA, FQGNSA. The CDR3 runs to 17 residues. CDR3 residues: CASSLTIPGQGSTEAFF. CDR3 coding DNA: TGTGCCAGCAGCTTAACAATCCCGGGACAGGGGAGCACTGAAGCTTTCTTT.

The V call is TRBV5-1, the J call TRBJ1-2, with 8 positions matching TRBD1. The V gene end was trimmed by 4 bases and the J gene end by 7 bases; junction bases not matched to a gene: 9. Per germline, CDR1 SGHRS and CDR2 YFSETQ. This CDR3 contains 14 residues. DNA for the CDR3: TGCGCCAGCAGCATCGGACAGGGTGGGGCTGGCTACACCTTC. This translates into CASSIGQGGAGYTF. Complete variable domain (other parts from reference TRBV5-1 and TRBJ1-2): KAGVTQTPRYLIKTRGQQVTLSCSPISGHRSVSWYQQTPGQGLQFLFEYFSETQRNKGNFPGRFSGRQFSNSRSEMNVSTLELGDSALYLCASSIGQGGAGYTFGSGTRLTVV.

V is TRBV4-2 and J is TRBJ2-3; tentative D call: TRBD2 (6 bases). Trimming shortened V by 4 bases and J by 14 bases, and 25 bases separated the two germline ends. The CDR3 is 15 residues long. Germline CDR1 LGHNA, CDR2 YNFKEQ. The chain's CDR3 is CASSPGRRDDNRPYF. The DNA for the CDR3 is TGTGCCAGCAGCCCAGGTCGGAGGGACGACAATAGACCGTATTTT.

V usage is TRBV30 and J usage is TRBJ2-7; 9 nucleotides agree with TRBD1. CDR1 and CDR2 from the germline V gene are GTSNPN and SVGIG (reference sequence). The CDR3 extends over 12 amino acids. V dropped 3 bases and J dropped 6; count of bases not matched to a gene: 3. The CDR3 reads CAWRGQGSEQYF. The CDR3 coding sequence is TGTGCCTGGAGGGGACAGGGAAGCGAGCAGTACTTC. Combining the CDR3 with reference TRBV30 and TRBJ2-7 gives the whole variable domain SQTIHQWPATLVQPVGSPLSLECTVEGTSNPNLYWYRQAAGRGLQLLFYSVGIGQISSEVPQNLSASRPQDRQFILSSKKLLLSDSGFYLCAWRGQGSEQYFGPGTRLTVT.

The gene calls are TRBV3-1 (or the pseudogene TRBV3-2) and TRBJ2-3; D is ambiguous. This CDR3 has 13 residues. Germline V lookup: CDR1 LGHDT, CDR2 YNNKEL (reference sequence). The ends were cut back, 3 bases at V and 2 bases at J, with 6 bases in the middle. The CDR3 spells CASSQRLTDTQYF. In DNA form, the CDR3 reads TGTGCCAGCAGCCAGAGACTCACAGATACGCAGTATTTT.

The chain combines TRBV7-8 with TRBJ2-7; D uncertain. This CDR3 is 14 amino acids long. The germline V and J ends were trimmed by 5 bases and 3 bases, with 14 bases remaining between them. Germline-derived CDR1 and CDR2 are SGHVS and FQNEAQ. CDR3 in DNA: TGTGCCAGCAGCGCGAGCTTAGGGATCTACGAGCAGTACTTC. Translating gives CASSASLGIYEQYF. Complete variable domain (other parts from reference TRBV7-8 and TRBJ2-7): GAGVSQSPRYKVAKRGQDVALRCDPISGHVSLFWYQQALGQGPEFLTYFQNEAQLDKSGLPSDRFFAERPEGSVSTLKIQRTQQEDSAVYLCASSASLGIYEQYFGPGTRLTVT.

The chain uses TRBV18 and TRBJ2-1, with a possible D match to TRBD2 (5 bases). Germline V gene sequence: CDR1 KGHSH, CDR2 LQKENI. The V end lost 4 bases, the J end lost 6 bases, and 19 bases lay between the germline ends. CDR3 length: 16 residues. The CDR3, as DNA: TGTGCCAGCTCACAAATAGGACTGGGGTCTGGCAATGAGCAGTTCTTC. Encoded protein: CASSQIGLGSGNEQFF.

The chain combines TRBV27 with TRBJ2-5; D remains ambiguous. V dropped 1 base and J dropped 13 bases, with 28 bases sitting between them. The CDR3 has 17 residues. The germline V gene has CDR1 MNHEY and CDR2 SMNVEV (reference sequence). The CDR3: CASSLLAPVRHGHPAYF. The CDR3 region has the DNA TGTGCCAGCAGTTTATTAGCACCGGTAAGGCACGGCCACCCAGCGTACTTC.

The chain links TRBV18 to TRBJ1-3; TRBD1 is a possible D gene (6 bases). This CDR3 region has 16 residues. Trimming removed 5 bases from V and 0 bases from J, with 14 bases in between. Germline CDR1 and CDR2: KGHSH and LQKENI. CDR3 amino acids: CASSTNSGDSGNTIYF. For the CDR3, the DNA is TGTGCCAGCTCAACTAACTCAGGGGACTCTGGAAACACCATATATTTT.

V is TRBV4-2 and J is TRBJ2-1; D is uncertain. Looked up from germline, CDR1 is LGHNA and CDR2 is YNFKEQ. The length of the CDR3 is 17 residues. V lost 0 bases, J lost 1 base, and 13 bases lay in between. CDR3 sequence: CASSQEFPPNSYNEQFF. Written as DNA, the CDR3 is TGTGCCAGCAGCCAAGAATTCCCGCCAAATTCCTACAATGAGCAGTTCTTC.

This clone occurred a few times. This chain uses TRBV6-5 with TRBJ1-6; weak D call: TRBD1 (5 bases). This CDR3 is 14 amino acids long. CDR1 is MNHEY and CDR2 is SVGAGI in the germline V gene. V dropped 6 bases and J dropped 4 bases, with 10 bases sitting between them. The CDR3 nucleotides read TGTGCCAGCAGGGCGGGGCCTTATAATTCACCCCTCCACTTT. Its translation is CASRAGPYNSPLHF.

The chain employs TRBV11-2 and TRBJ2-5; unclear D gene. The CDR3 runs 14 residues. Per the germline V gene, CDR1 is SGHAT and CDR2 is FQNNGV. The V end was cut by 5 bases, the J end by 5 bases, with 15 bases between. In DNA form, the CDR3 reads TGTGCCAGCAGCCCCCCGACTCGTTACGAGACCCAGTACTTC. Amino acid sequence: CASSPPTRYETQYF.

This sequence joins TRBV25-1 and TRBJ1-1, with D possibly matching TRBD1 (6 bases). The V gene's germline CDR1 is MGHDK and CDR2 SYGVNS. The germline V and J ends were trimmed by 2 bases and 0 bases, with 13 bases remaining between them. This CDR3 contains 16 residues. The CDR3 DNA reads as TGTGCCAGCAGTGAAGGGTTTGGGGGCATGAACACTGAAGCTTTCTTT. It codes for CASSEGFGGMNTEAFF.

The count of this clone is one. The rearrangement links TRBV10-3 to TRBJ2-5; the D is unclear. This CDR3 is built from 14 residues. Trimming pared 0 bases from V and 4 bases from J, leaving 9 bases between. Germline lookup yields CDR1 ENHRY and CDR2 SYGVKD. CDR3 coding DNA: TGTGCCATCAGTGAGTCTAGAACTTTAGAGACCCAGTACTTC. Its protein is CAISESRTLETQYF.

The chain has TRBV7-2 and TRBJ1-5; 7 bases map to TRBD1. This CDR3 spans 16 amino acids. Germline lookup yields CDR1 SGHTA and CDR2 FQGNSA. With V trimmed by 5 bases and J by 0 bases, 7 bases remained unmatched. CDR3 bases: TGTGCCAGCAGCGACAGGGTGGGGTATAGCAATCAGCCCCAGCATTTT. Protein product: CASSDRVGYSNQPQHF. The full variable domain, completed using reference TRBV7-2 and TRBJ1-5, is GAGVSQSPSNKVTEKGKDVELRCDPISGHTALYWYRQSLGQGLEFLIYFQGNSAPDKSGLPSDRFSAERTGGSVSTLTIQRTQQEDSAVYLCASSDRVGYSNQPQHFGDGTRLSIL.

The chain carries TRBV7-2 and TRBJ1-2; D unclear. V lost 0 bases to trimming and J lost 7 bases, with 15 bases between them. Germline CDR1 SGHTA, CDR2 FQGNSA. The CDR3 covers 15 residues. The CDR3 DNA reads TGTGCCAGCAGCTTAGCAGGATCAGAGATGGGTGGCTACACCTTC. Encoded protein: CASSLAGSEMGGYTF.